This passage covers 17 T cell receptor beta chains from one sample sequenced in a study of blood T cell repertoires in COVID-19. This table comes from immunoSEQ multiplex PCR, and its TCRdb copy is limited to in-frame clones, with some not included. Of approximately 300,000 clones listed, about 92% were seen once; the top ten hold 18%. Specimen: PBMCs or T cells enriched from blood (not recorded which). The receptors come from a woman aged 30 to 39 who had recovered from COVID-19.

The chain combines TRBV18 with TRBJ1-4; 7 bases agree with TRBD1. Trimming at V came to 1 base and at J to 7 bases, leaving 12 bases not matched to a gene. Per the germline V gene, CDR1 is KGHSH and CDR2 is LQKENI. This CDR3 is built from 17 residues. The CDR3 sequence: CASSPQGAGATGEKLFF. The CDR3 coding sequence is TGTGCCAGCTCACCACAGGGGGCAGGGGCAACTGGTGAAAAACTGTTTTTT. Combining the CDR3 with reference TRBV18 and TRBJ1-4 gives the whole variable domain NAGVMQNPRHLVRRRGQEARLRCSPMKGHSHVYWYRQLPEEGLKFMVYLQKENIIDESGMPKERFSAEFPKEGPSILRIQQVVRGDSAAYFCASSPQGAGATGEKLFFGSGTQLSVL.

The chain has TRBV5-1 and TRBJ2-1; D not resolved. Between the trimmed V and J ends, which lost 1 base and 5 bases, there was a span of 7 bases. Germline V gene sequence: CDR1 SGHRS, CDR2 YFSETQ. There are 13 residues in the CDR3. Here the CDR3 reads CASSLPKNNEQFF. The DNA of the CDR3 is TGCGCCAGCAGCTTGCCCAAAAACAATGAGCAGTTCTTC.

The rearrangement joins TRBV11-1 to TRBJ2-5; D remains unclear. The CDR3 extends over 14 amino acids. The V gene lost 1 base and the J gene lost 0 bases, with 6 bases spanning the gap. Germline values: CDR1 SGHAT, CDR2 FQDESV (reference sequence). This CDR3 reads CASSLVGNQETQYF. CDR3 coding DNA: TGTGCCAGCAGCTTAGTGGGCAACCAAGAGACCCAGTACTTC.

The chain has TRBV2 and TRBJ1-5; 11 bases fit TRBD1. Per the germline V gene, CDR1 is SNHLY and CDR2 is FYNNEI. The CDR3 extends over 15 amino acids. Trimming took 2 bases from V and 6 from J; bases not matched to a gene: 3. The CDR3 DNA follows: TGTGCCAGCAGTGAACGGACAGGGGGCGGTCAGCCCCAGCATTTT. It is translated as CASSERTGGGQPQHF.

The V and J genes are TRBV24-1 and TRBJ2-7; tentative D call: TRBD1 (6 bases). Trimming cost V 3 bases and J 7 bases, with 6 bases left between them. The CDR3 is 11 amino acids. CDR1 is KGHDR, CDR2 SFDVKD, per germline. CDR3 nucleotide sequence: TGTGCCACCAGTGATCAGGGGGAGCAGTACTTC. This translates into CATSDQGEQYF.

CDR3 residues: CASSSGLAGINEQFF. CDR3 DNA: TGTGCCAGCAGCTCGGGACTAGCGGGGATCAATGAGCAGTTCTTC. V and J are TRBV7-2 and TRBJ2-1, with TRBD2 matching over 13 bases. CDR1 and CDR2 from the germline V gene are SGHTA and FQGNSA. After removal of 4 bases from V and 6 bases from J, the junction contained 3 bases not matched to a gene. The CDR3 spans 15 residues. Full variable domain (remainder filled in from reference TRBV7-2 and TRBJ2-1): GAGVSQSPSNKVTEKGKDVELRCDPISGHTALYWYRQSLGQGLEFLIYFQGNSAPDKSGLPSDRFSAERTGGSVSTLTIQRTQQEDSAVYLCASSSGLAGINEQFFGPGTRLTVL.

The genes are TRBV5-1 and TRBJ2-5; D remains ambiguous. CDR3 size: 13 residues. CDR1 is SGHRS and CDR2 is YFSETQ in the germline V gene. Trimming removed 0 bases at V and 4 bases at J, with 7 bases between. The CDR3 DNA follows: TGCGCCAGCAGCTTGGGAGACACAGAGACCCAGTACTTC. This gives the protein CASSLGDTETQYF. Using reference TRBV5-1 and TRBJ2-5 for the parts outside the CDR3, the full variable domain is KAGVTQTPRYLIKTRGQQVTLSCSPISGHRSVSWYQQTPGQGLQFLFEYFSETQRNKGNFPGRFSGRQFSNSRSEMNVSTLELGDSALYLCASSLGDTETQYFGPGTRLLVL.

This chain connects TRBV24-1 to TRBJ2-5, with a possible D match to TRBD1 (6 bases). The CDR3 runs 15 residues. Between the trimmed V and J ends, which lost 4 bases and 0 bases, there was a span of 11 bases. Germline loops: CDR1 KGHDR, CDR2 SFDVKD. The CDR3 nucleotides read TGTGCCACCAGTGACAAAGAGGGGGACCAAGAGACCCAGTACTTC. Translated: CATSDKEGDQETQYF.

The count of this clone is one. This CDR3 is CSVERASGTYEQFF. The DNA of the CDR3 is TGCAGCGTTGAACGGGCTAGCGGGACCTATGAGCAGTTCTTC. The V gene is TRBV29-1, the J gene TRBJ2-1; 9 bases agree with TRBD2. The germline CDR1 and CDR2 sequences are SQVTM and ANQGSEA. This CDR3 is built from 14 residues. With V trimmed by 2 bases and J by 8 bases, 7 bases remained unmatched.

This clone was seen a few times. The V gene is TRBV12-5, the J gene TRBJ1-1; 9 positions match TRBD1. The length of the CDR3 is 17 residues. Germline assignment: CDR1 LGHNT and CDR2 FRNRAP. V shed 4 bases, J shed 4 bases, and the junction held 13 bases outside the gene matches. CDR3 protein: CASGYLGQGLAGTEAFF. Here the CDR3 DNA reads TGTGCTAGTGGTTATTTGGGACAGGGACTTGCCGGCACTGAAGCTTTCTTT. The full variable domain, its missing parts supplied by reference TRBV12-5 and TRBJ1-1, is DARVTQTPRHKVTEMGQEVTMRCQPILGHNTVFWYRQTMMQGLELLAYFRNRAPLDDSGMPKDRFSAEMPDATLATLKIQPSEPRDSAVYFCASGYLGQGLAGTEAFFGQGTRLTVV.

The CDR3, as DNA: TGTGCCAGCAGTTACAGGGGTGGGGGCAATCAGCCCCAGCATTTT. Residues: CASSYRGGGNQPQHF. The chain combines TRBV6-5 with TRBJ1-5; maybe TRBD1 (5 bases). The CDR3 runs to 15 residues. Germline V gene data show CDR1 as MNHEY and CDR2 as SVGAGI. Trimming shortened V by 2 bases and J by 2 bases, and 10 bases separated the two germline ends.

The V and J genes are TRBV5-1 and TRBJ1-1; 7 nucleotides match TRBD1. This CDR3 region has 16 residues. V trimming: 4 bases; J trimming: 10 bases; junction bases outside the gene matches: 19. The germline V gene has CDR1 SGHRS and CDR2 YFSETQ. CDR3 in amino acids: CASSTGGGQAGPGAFF. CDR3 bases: TGCGCCAGCAGCACCGGGGGCGGACAGGCGGGCCCGGGAGCTTTCTTT.

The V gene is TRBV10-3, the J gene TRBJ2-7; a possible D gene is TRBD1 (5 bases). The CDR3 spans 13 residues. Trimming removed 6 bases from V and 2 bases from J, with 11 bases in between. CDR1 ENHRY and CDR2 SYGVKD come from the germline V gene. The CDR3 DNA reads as TGTGCCATCAGGGACACACGAACCTACGAGCAGTACTTC. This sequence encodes CAIRDTRTYEQYF.

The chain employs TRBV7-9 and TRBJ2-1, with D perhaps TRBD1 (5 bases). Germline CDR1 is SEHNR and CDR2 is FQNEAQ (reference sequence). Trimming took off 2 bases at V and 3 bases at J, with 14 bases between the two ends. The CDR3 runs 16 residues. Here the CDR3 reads CASSLSSRQNYNEQFF. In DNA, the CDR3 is TGTGCCAGCAGCTTAAGTTCTAGACAGAACTACAATGAGCAGTTCTTC.

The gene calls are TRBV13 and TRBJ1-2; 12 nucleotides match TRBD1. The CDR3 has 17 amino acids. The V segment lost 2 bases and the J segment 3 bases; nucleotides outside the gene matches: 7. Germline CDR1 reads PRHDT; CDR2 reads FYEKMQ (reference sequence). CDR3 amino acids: CASSLKGQGAFDYGYTF. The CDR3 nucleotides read TGTGCCAGCAGCTTAAAGGGACAGGGGGCTTTCGACTATGGCTACACCTTC.

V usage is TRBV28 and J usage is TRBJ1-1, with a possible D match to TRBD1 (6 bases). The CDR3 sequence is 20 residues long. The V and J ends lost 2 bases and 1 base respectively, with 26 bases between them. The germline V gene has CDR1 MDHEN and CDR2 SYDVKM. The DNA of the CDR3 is TGTGCCAGCAGTTTACCCCCGCTAACCCGGGAAGGGACACCGAACACTGAAGCTTTCTTT. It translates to CASSLPPLTREGTPNTEAFF. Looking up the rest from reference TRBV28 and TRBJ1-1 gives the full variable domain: DVKVTQSSRYLVKRTGEKVFLECVQDMDHENMFWYRQDPGLGLRLIYFSYDVKMKEKGDIPEGYSVSREKKERFSLILESASTNQTSMYLCASSLPPLTREGTPNTEAFFGQGTRLTVV.

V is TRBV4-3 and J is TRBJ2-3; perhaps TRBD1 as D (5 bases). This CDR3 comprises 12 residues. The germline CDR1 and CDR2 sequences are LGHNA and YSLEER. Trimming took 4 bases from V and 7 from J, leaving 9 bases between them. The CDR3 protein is CASSRTRNTQYF. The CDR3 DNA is TGCGCCAGCAGCCGGACACGGAATACGCAGTATTTT.